The T cell receptor beta chain under discussion was sequenced for a study of cytomegalovirus exposure and HLA in healthy donors. The CDR3 loop spans 19 amino acids. V lost 1 base, J lost 0 bases, and 12 bases stayed unmatched. Germline V gene lookup returns CDR1 SGHTA and CDR2 FQGTGA. For this clone: Its antigen is undetermined.

Researchers ran the PCR with 60 Vbeta and 13 Jbeta primers. Per the original methods: Later, roughly 77 million unique TCR beta chains were counted in an analysis, and around 11 million of them were shared. Sequenced by immunoSEQ multiplex PCR; TCRdb stores in-frame clones only, minus some. The V and J calls and the clone size are those of that table, but D and trimming were determined from the DNA. The table has approximately 170,000 clones, about 62% seen once; the top ten hold 2.5% to 3.5%. The study's findings and limits: For most subjects, TCR beta sequences were reported to predict HLA-A and HLA-B alleles with accuracy. Donors belonging to an Asian-associated ancestry cluster reportedly showed fewer N-insertions in productive TCRs than the approximately 690-donor mean, according to what a later analysis found.

The sequence was obtained from a man aged 40-55 years in good health and CMV-seronegative. Sequenced sample: PBMCs. The rearrangement uses TRBV7-3 and TRBJ2-1; TRBD2 matches 7 bases. The CDR3 reads CASSLNPRTSASSYNEQFF. DNA for the CDR3: TGTGCCAGCAGCTTAAACCCCCGAACTAGCGCGAGCTCCTACAATGAGCAGTTCTTC.